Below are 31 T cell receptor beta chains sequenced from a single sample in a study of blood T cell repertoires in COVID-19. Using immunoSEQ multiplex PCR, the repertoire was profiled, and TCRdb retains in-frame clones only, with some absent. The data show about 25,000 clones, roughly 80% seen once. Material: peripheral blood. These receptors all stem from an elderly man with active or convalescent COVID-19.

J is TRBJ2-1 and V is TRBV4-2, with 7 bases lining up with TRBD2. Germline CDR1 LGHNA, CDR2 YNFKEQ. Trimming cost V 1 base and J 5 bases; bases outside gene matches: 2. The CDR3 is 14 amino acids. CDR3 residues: CASSQGGSNNEQFF. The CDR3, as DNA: TGTGCCAGCAGCCAAGGCGGGAGTAACAATGAGCAGTTCTTC.

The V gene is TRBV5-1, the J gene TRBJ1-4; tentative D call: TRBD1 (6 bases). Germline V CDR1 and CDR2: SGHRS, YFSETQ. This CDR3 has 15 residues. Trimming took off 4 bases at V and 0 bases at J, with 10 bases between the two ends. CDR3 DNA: TGCGCCAGCAGCCCCCGGACAGCAACTAATGAAAAACTGTTTTTT. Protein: CASSPRTATNEKLFF.

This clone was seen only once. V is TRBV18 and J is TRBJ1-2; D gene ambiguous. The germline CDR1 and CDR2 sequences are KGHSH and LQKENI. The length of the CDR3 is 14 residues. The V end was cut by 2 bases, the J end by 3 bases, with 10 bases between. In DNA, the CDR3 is TGTGCCAGCTCACCAGGAGGACGGGACTATGGCTACACCTTC. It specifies CASSPGGRDYGYTF.

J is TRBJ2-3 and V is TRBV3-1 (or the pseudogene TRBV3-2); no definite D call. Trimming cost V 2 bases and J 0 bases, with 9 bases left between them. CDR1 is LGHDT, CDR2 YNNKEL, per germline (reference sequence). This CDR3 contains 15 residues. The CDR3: CASSQPTISTDTQYF. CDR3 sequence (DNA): TGTGCCAGCAGCCAACCGACAATAAGCACAGATACGCAGTATTTT.

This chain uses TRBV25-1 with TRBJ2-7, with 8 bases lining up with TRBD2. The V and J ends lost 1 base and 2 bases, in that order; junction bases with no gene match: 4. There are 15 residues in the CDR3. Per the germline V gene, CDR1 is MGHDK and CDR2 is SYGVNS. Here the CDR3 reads CASSESTGRAYEQYF. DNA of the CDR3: TGTGCCAGCAGTGAATCTACCGGGAGGGCCTACGAGCAGTACTTC.

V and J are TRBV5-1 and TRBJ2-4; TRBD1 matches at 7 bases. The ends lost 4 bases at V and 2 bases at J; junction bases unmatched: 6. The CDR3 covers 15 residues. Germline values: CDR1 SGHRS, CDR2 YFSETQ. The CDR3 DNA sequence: TGCGCCAGCAGCCCCGGCAGGGGGACCAAAAACATTCAGTACTTC. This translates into CASSPGRGTKNIQYF.

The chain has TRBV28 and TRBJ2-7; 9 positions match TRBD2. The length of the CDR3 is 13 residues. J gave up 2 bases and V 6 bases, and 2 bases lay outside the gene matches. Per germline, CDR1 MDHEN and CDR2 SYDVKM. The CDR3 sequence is CASRLAGPYEQYF. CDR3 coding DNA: TGTGCCAGCAGGCTAGCGGGGCCCTACGAGCAGTACTTC.

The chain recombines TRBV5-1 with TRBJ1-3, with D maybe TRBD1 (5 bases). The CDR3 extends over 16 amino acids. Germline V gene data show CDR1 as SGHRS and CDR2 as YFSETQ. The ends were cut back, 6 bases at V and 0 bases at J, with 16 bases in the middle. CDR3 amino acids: CASNPGTHSSGNTIYF. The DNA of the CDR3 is TGCGCCAGCAACCCCGGGACTCACTCCTCTGGAAACACCATATATTTT.

Here the CDR3 reads CASSVTAMNTEAFF. The CDR3 DNA reads as TGTGCCAGCAGCGTGACAGCTATGAACACTGAAGCTTTCTTT. This chain connects TRBV9 to TRBJ1-1, with D possibly TRBD1 on 5 matching bases. The ends were cut back, 2 bases at V and 0 bases at J, with 8 bases in the middle. The CDR3 extends over 14 amino acids. Germline CDR1 SGDLS, CDR2 YYNGEE.

The CDR3 sequence: CASSPRDRTYEQYF. CDR3 bases: TGTGCCAGCAGCCCCCGGGACAGGACCTACGAGCAGTACTTC. The genes are TRBV9 and TRBJ2-7; 8 bases agree with TRBD1. The CDR3 sequence is 14 residues long. The germline CDR1 and CDR2 sequences are SGDLS and YYNGEE. V lost 4 bases to trimming and J lost 2 bases; unmatched junction nucleotides: 5. Full variable domain (outside the CDR3, taken from reference TRBV9 and TRBJ2-7): DSGVTQTPKHLITATGQRVTLRCSPRSGDLSVYWYQQSLDQGLQFLIQYYNGEERAKGNILERFSAQQFPDLHSELNLSSLELGDSALYFCASSPRDRTYEQYFGPGTRLTVT.

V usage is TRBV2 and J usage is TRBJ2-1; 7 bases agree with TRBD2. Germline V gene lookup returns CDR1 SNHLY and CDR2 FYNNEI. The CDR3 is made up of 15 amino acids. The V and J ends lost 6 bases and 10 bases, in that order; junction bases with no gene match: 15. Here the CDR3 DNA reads TGTGCCAGCAGCACCCAGGGTGGCGGGGGAGTAGAGCAGTTCTTC. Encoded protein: CASSTQGGGGVEQFF.

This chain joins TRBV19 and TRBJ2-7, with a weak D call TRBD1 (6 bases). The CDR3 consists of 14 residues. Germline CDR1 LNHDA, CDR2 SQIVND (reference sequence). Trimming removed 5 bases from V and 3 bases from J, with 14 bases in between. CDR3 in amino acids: CASSVSGQGYEQYF. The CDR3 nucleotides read TGTGCCAGTAGTGTGTCGGGACAAGGCTACGAGCAGTACTTC.

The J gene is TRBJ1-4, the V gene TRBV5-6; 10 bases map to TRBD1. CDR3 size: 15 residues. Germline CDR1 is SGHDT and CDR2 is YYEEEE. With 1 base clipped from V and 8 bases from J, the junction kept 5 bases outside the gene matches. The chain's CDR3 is CASSLRTGGGEKLFF. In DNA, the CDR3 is TGTGCCAGCAGCTTGCGGACAGGGGGAGGGGAAAAACTGTTTTTT.

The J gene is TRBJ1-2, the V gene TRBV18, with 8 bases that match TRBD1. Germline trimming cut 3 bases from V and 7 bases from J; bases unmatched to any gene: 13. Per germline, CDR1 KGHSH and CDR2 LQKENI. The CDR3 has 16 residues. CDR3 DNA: TGTGCCAGCTCACCCCGGGACAGGTCCTCAAGAGGTGGCTACACCTTC. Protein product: CASSPRDRSSRGGYTF.

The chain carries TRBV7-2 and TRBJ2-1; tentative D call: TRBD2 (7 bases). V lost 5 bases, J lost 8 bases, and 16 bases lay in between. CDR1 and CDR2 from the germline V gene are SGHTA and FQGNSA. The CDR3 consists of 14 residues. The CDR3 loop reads CASSRLGGGDEQFF. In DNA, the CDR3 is TGTGCCAGCAGCCGCCTCGGAGGGGGGGATGAGCAGTTCTTC.

DNA of the CDR3: TGCAGTGCTAGTTACCCCACTAGCGGTATCTACGAGCAGTACTTC. Its translation: CSASYPTSGIYEQYF. This chain joins TRBV20-1 and TRBJ2-7; 8 bases line up with TRBD2. This CDR3 has 15 amino acids. V dropped 3 bases and J dropped 3; count of bases not matched to a gene: 10. CDR1 and CDR2 (germline): DFQATT, SNEGSKA (reference sequence).

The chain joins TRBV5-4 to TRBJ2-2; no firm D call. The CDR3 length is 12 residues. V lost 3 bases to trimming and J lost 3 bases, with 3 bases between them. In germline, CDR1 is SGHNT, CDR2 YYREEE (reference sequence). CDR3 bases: TGTGCCAGCAGCTCGTACACCGGGGAGCTGTTTTTT. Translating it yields CASSSYTGELFF. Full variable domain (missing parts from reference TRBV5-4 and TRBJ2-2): ETGVTQSPTHLIKTRGQQVTLRCSSQSGHNTVSWYQQALGQGPQFIFQYYREEENGRGNFPPRFSGLQFPNYSSELNVNALELDDSALYLCASSSYTGELFFGEGSRLTVL.

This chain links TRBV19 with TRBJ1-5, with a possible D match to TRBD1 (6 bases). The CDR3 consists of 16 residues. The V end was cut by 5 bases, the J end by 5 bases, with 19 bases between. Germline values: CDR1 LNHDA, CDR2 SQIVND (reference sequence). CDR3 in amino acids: CASSCPGGARDQPQHF. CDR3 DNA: TGTGCCAGTAGTTGCCCGGGGGGGGCTAGGGATCAGCCCCAGCATTTT.

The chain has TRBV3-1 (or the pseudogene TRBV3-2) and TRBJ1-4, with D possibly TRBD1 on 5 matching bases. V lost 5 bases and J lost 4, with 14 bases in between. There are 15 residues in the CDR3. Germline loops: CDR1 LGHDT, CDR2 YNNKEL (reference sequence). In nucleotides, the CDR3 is TGTGCCAGCAGCTTCCCAGGGCCCCTTAATGAAAAACTGTTTTTT. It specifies CASSFPGPLNEKLFF.

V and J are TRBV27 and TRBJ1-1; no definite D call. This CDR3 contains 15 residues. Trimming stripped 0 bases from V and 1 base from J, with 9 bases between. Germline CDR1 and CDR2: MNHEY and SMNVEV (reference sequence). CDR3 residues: CASSLSTGRNTEAFF. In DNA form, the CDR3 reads TGTGCCAGCAGTTTATCGACGGGAAGGAACACTGAAGCTTTCTTT.

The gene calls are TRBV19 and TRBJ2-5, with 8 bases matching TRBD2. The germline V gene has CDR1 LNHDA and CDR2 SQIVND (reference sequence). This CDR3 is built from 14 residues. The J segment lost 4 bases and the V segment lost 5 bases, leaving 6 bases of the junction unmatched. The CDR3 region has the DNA TGTGCCAGTAGTGAGGGAGCGGGGGCAGAGACCCAGTACTTC. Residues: CASSEGAGAETQYF.

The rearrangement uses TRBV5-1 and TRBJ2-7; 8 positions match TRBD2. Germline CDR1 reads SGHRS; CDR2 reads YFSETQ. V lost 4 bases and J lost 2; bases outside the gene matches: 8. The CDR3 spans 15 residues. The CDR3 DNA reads TGCGCCAGCAGCAATTTGGCGGGAGGAGCCTACGAGCAGTACTTC. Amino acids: CASSNLAGGAYEQYF.

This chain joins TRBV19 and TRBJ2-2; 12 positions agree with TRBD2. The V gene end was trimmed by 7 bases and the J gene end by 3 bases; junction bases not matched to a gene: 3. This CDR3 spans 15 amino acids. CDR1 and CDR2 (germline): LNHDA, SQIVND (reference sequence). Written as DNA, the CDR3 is TGTGCCAGTAATCCTAGCGGGAGGGACACCGGGGAGCTGTTTTTT. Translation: CASNPSGRDTGELFF.

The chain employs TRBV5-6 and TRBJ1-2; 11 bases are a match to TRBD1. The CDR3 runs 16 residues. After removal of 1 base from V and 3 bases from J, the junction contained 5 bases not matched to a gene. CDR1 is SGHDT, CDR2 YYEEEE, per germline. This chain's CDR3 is CASSLLDRGQDYGYTF. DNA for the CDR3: TGTGCCAGCAGCTTGCTGGACAGGGGGCAAGACTATGGCTACACCTTC.

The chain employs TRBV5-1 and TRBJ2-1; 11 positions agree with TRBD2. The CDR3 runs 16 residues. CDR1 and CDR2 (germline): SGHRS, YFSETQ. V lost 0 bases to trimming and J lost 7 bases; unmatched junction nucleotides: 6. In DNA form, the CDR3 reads TGCGCCAGCAGCTTGGAACTAGCGGGAGTGGGTAATGAGCAGTTCTTC. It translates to CASSLELAGVGNEQFF.

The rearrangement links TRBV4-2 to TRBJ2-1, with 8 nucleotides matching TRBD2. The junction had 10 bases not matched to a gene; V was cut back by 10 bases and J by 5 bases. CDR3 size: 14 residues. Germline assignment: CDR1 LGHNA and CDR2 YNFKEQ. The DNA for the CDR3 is TGTGCCACCAACCCCGGGGGGGAGAACAATGAGCAGTTCTTC. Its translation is CATNPGGENNEQFF.

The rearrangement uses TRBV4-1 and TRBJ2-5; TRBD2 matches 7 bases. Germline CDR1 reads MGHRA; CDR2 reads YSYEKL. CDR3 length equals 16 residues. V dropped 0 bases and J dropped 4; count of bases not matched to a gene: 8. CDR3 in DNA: TGCGCCAGCAGCCAAGACGGGACTATTAATCCAGAGACCCAGTACTTC. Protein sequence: CASSQDGTINPETQYF.

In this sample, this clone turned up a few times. Here the CDR3 reads CASSPEVTYEQYF. The CDR3 bases are TGTGCCAGCAGCCCAGAAGTCACCTACGAGCAGTACTTC. This chain links TRBV7-9 with TRBJ2-7, with D uncertain. The CDR3 length is 13 residues. Trimming pared 5 bases from V and 2 bases from J, leaving 10 bases between. Germline CDR1 is SEHNR and CDR2 is FQNEAQ (reference sequence).

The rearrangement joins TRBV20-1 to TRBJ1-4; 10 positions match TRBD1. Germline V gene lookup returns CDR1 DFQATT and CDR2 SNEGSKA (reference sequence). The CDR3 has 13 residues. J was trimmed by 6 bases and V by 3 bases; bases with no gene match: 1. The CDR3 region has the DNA TGCAGTGCTAGTGGGACAGGGGATGAAAAACTGTTTTTT. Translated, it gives CSASGTGDEKLFF.

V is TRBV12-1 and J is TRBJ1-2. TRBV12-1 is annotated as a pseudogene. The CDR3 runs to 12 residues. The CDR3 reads CASSSKVEGYTF. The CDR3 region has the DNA TGTGCCAGCAGCTCGAAAGTAGAGGGCTACACCTTC.

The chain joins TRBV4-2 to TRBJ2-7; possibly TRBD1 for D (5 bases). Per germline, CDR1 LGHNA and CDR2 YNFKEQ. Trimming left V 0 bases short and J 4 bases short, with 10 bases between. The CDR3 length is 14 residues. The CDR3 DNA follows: TGTGCCAGCAGCCAAGAGGCCAGGGTTTACGAGCAGTACTTC. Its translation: CASSQEARVYEQYF.